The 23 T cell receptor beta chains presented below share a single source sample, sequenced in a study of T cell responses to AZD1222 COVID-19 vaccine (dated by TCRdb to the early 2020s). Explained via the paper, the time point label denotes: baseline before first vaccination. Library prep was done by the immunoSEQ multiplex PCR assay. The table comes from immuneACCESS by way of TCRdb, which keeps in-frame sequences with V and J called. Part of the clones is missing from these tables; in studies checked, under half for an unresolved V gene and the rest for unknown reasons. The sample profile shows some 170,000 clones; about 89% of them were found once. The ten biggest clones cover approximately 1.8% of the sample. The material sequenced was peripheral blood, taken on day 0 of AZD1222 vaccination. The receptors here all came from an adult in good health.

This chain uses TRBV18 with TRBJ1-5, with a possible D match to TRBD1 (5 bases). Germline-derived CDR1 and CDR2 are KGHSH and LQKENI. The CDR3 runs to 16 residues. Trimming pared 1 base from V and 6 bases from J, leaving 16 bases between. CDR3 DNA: TGTGCCAGCTCACCACAGGTTGGACATTCGAGTCAGCCCCAGCATTTT. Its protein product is CASSPQVGHSSQPQHF.

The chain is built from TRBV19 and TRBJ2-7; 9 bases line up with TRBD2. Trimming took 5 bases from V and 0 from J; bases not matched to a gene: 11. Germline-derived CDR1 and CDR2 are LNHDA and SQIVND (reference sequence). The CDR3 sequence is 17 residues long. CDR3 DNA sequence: TGTGCCAGTAGTCCCTGGGGGGCTAGCGGGAACTCCTACGAGCAGTACTTC. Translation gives CASSPWGASGNSYEQYF.

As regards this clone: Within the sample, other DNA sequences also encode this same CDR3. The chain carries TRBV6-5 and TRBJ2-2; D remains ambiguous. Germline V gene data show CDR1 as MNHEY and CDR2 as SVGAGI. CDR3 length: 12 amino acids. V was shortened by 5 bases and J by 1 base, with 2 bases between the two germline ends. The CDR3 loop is CASSLNTGELFF. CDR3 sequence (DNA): TGTGCCAGCAGTCTGAACACCGGGGAGCTGTTTTTT.

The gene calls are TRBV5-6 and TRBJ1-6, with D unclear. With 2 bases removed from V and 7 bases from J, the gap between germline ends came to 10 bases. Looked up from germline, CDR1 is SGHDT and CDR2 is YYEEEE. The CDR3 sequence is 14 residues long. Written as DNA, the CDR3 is TGTGCCAGCAGCTTTGGCAGGCAGAATTCACCCCTCCACTTT. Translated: CASSFGRQNSPLHF.

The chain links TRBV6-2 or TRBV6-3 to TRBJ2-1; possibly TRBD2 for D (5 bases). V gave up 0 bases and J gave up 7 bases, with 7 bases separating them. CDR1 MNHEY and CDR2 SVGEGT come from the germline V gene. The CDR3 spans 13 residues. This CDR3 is CASSYSPGNEQFF. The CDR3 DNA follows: TGTGCCAGCAGTTACTCACCGGGAAATGAGCAGTTCTTC.

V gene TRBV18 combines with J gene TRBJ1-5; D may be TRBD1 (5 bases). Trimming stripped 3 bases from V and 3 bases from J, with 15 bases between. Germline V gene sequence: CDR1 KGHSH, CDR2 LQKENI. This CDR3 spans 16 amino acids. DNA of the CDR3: TGTGCCAGCTCACCTCCAGGTGGGGGGAACAATCAGCCCCAGCATTTT. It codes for CASSPPGGGNNQPQHF.

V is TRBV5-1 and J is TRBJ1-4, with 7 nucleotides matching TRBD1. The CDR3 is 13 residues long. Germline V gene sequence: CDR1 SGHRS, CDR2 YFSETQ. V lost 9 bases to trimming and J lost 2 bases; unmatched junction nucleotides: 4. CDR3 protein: CATKQGTNEKLFF. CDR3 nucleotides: TGCGCCACCAAACAGGGGACTAATGAAAAACTGTTTTTT.

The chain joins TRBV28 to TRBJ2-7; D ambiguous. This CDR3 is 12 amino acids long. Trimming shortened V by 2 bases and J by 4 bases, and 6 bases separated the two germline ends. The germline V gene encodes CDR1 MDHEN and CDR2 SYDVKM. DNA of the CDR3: TGTGCCAGCAGTTTAAAGAGGTACGAGCAGTACTTC. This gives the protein CASSLKRYEQYF.

The chain's CDR3 is CASSGWDRVNEKLFF. The CDR3 DNA sequence: TGTGCCAGCAGCGGATGGGACAGGGTAAATGAAAAACTGTTTTTT. The J gene is TRBJ1-4, the V gene TRBV5-6, with TRBD1 matching 9 bases. The CDR3 has 15 residues. Per germline, CDR1 SGHDT and CDR2 YYEEEE. Losses at the gene ends were 4 bases for V and 5 bases for J; bases not matched to a gene: 6.

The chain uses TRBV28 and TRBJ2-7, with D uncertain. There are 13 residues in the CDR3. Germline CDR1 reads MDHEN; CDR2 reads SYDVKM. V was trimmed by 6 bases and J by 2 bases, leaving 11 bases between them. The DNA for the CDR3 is TGTGCCAGCAGGTCTCCCCTCACCTACGAGCAGTACGTC. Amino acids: CASRSPLTYEQYV.

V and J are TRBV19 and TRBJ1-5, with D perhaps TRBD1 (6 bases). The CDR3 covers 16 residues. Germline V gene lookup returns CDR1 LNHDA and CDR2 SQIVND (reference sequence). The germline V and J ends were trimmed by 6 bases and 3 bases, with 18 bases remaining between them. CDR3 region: CASRQGTQGFNQPQHF. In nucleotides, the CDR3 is TGTGCCAGTAGGCAAGGGACTCAGGGGTTCAATCAGCCCCAGCATTTT. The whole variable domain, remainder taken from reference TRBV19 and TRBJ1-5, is DGGITQSPKYLFRKEGQNVTLSCEQNLNHDAMYWYRQDPGQGLRLIYYSQIVNDFQKGDIAEGYSVSREKKESFPLTVTSAQKNPTAFYLCASRQGTQGFNQPQHFGDGTRLSIL.

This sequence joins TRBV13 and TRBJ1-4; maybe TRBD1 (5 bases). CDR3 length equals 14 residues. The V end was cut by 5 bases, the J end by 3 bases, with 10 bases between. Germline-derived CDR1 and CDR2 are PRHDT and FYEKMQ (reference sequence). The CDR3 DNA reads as TGTGCCAGCAGCCCGCGGGGGTCTAATGAAAAACTGTTTTTT. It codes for CASSPRGSNEKLFF.

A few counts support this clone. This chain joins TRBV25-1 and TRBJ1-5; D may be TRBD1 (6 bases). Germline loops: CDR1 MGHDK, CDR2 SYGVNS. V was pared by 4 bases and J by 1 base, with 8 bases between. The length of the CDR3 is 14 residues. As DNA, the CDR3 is TGTGCCAGCAGTGGGACAGCCAGCAATCAGCCCCAGCATTTT. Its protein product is CASSGTASNQPQHF.

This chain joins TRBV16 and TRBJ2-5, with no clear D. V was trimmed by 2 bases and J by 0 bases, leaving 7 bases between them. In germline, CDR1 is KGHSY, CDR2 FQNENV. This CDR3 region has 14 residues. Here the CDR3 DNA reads TGTGCCAGCAGCCAAAGGCCAAACCAAGAGACCCAGTACTTC. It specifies CASSQRPNQETQYF.

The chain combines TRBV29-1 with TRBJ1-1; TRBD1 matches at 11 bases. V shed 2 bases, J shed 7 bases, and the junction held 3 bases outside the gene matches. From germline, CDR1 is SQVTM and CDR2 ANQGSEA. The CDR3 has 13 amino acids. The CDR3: CSVERGQGVEAFF. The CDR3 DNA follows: TGCAGCGTTGAAAGGGGACAGGGGGTTGAAGCTTTCTTT.

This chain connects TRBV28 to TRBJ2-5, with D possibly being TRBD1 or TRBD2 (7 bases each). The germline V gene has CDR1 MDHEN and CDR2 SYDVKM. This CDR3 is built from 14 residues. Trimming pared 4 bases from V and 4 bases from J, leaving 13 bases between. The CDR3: CASSSQGGGETQYF. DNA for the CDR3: TGTGCCAGCAGTTCCCAGGGGGGGGGAGAGACCCAGTACTTC.

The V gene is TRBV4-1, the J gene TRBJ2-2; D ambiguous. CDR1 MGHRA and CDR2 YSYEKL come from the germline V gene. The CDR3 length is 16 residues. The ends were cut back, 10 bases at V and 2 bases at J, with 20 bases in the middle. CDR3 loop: CATQAEGIENTGELFF. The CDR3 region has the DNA TGCGCCACCCAGGCGGAAGGAATAGAAAACACCGGGGAGCTGTTTTTT.

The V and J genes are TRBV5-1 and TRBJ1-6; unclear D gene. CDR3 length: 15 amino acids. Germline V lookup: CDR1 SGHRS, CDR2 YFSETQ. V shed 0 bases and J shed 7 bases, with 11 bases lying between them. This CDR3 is CASSLGAGQNSPLHF. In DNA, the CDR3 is TGCGCCAGCAGCTTGGGGGCGGGCCAGAATTCACCCCTCCACTTT.

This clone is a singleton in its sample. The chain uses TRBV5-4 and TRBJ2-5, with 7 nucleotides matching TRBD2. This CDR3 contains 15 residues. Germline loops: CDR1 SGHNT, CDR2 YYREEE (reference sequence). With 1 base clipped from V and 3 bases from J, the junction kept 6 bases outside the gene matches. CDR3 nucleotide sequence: TGTGCCAGCAGCTTGCCGCGGGAGTCCAAAGAGACCCAGTACTTC. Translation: CASSLPRESKETQYF.

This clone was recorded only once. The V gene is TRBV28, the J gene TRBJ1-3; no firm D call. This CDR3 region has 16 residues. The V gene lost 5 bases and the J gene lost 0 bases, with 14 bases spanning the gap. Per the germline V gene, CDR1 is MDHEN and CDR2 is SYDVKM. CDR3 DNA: TGTGCCAGCAGTCCCTTGTCCGGGAACTCTGGAAACACCATATATTTT. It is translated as CASSPLSGNSGNTIYF. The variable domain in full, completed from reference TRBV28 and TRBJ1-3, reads DVKVTQSSRYLVKRTGEKVFLECVQDMDHENMFWYRQDPGLGLRLIYFSYDVKMKEKGDIPEGYSVSREKKERFSLILESASTNQTSMYLCASSPLSGNSGNTIYFGEGSWLTVV.

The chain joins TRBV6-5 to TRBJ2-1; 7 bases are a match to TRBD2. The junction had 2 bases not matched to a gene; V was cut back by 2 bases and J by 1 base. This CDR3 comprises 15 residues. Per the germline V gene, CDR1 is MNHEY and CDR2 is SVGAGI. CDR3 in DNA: TGTGCCAGCAGTTACGGGGAGGGGTCCTACAATGAGCAGTTCTTC. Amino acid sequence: CASSYGEGSYNEQFF.

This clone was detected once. This chain's CDR3 is CSVRDALNQPQHF. The DNA for the CDR3 is TGCAGCGTTCGGGACGCACTAAATCAGCCCCAGCATTTT. The gene calls are TRBV29-1 and TRBJ1-5; TRBD1 is a possible D gene (5 bases). The V gene lost 5 bases and the J gene lost 4 bases, with 12 bases spanning the gap. The CDR3 runs 13 residues. Germline values: CDR1 SQVTM, CDR2 ANQGSEA. The whole variable domain, remainder taken from reference TRBV29-1 and TRBJ1-5, is SAVISQKPSRDICQRGTSLTIQCQVDSQVTMMFWYRQQPGQSLTLIATANQGSEATYESGFVIDKFPISRPNLTFSTLTVSNMSPEDSSIYLCSVRDALNQPQHFGDGTRLSIL.

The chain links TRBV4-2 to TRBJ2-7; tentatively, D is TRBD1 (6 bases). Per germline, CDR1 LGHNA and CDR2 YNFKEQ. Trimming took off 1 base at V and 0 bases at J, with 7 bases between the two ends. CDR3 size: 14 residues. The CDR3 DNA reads TGTGCCAGCAGCCAAGGGACAGCCTCCTACGAGCAGTACTTC. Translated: CASSQGTASYEQYF.